The clone carrying this TCR beta chain was picked up a small number of times. Its antigen is as yet unknown. Sample-barcoded 5' priming and a J-beta primer mix drove a second PCR of roughly 6 to 12 cycles. TCRdb used MiXCR to reprocess the 5' RACE reads, holding one entry per CDR3 protein. The profile covers roughly 1,800,000 distinct CDR3 sequences, with 40% to 55% appearing a single time and approximately 2.1% taken by the ten largest. This record comes from a study of blood T cells in healthy people across ages. Findings of the study overall: In these data, TCR beta diversity tracked strongly with naive T cell percentage. The study found more naive CD4+ cells and higher diversity in long-lived than aged donors.

The V end lost 0 bases, the J end lost 6 bases, and 17 bases lay between the germline ends. The CDR3 runs to 16 residues. CDR1 is LNHNV, CDR2 YYDKDF, per germline (reference sequence). The V gene is TRBV15, the J gene TRBJ2-5; D remains unclear. Sequenced sample: blood. The clonotype was recovered from a woman in her forties in good health. This CDR3 reads CATSRDLVGSYQTQYF. The DNA of the CDR3 is TGTGCCACCAGCAGAGATCTCGTGGGATCCTATCAGACCCAGTACTTC.